This entry describes one T cell receptor beta chain. Enrolled during active infection, Seattle patients were then followed longitudinally. This CDR3 spans 15 amino acids. Germline V gives CDR1 MGHDK, CDR2 SYGVNS. V lost 6 bases to trimming and J lost 5 bases, with 19 bases between them. This sample is drawn from a study of blood T cell repertoires in COVID-19. The wider study: The United States, Italy and Spain were the sources of the acute and convalescent COVID-19 samples.

Authors' data handling: Counts of nucleated cells, estimated from reference gene primer amplification, were obtained. The protocol was immunoSEQ multiplex PCR, while the TCRdb copy is restricted to in-frame clones and leaves out a portion. That table is the source of V, J and clone size, and D and trimming were worked out from the DNA. The sample has about 95,000 clones, roughly 90% seen once; the top ten hold less than 3.5%. Sequenced input: peripheral blood. The TCR was taken from a man over 45 with COVID-19, enrolled during active disease. The chain employs TRBV25-1 and TRBJ2-5, with D maybe TRBD2 (5 bases). The chain's CDR3 is CASRPSGPFAETQYF. Written as DNA, the CDR3 is TGTGCCAGCAGGCCCAGCGGTCCCTTTGCTGAGACCCAGTACTTC.